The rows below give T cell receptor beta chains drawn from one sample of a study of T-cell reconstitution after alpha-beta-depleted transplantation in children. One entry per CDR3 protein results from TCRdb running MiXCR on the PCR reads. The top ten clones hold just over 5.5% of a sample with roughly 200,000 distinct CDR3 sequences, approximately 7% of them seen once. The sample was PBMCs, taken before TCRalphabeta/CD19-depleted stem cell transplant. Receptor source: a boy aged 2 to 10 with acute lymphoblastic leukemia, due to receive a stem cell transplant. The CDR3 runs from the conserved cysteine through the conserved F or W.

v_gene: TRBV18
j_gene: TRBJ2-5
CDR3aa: CASSRDDHQETQYF

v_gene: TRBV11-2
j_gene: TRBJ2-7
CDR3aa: CASTETMGYEQYF

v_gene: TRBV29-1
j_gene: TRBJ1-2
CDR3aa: CSVVGGNYGYTF

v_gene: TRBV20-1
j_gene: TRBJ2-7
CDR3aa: CSARGPFSSGVNYEQYF

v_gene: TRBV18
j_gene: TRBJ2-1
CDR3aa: CASSPGASRDEQFF

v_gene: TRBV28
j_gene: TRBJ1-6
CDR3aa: CASSLVLLSYNSPLHF

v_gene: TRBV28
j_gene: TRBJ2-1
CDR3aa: CASSLWTRTPVDEQFF

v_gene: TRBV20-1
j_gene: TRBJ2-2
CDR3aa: CSARPLPGGANTGELFF

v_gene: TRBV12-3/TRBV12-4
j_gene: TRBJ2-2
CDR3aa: CVSSLVQNTGELFF

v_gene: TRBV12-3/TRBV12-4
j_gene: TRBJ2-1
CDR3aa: CASSFDLELYNEQFF

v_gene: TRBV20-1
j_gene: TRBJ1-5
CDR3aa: CSARDRVGGGYQPQHF

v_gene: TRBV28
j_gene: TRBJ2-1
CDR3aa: CASSRAGDYNEQFF

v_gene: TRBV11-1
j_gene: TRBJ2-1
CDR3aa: CASSPRPDGNEQFF

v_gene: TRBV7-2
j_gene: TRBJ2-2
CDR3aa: CASSQRSGPGELFF

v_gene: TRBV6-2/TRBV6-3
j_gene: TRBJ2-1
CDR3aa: CASGKPSGEQFF